This T cell receptor beta chain was profiled in a study of beta chain features in type 1 diabetes. General study results and limits: When Type 1 diabetes patients were examined, their TCRB CDR3s proved moderately but significantly shorter in all four CD4+ subsets. Resolution of whether HLA type affects TCRB rearrangement was not achieved here. Within the patient group, naive, central memory and Treg TCRB repertoires appeared more similar to each other than within healthy donors.

Expressed TCRB transcripts got sequenced, as all isolated RNA was reverse transcribed. Profiled with immunoSEQ multiplex PCR; TCRdb holds only in-frame clones, not every one. The data contain a few hundred thousand clones, 8.5% to 10% of them singletons. There are a few counts of this clone. Its matching antigen is unknown. The ends were cut back, 3 bases at V and 3 bases at J, with 8 bases in the middle. The CDR3 spans 13 residues. From germline, CDR1 is MNHEY and CDR2 SMNVEV (reference sequence). The sequencing input was central memory CD4+ T cells from blood. V usage is TRBV27 and J usage is TRBJ1-1, with D possibly matching TRBD1 (6 bases). This receptor was identified in a young man with type 1 diabetes. CDR3 region: CASSFPGDTEAFF. CDR3 nucleotide sequence: TGTGCCAGCAGTTTCCCAGGGGACACTGAAGCTTTCTTT.